This entry concerns a single T cell receptor (beta chain). Original processing methods: By means of reference gene primer amplification, nucleated cell counts were estimated. TCRdb's copy holds only in-frame clones and misses some; the assay was immunoSEQ multiplex PCR. V and J calls and clone size are as listed in that table; D and trimming were resolved from the DNA. The sample lists 75,000 to 90,000 clones, less than 85% occurring once. The sample comes from a study of blood T cell repertoires in COVID-19. Study as a whole: Nucleic acid was either cDNA or gDNA, and it came from T cells, B-cell-depleted T cells, or PBMCs.

Germline-derived CDR1 and CDR2 are SEHNR and FQNEAQ (reference sequence). The CDR3 contains 15 residues. The V end was cut by 6 bases, the J end by 12 bases, with 26 bases between. The TCR was taken from a human donor in a cohort sampled during active COVID-19. Material: peripheral blood. The chain combines TRBV7-9 with TRBJ1-1, with D possibly matching TRBD1 (6 bases). The DNA for the CDR3 is TGTGCCAGCAGGACTACGGACAGCCTATCGCTGCAGACTTTCTTT. Translated, it gives CASRTTDSLSLQTFF.